Each of the 12 T cell receptor beta chains below was sequenced from the same sample in a study of immune evolution from preneoplasia to lung adenocarcinoma. Profiled with immunoSEQ multiplex PCR; TCRdb holds only in-frame clones, not every one. The repertoire holds about 5,500 clones, with 55% to 70% as singletons. Sequenced: FFPE adjacent normal lung tissue. The receptors were sampled from an older person with lung adenocarcinoma.

This sequence joins TRBV6-5 and TRBJ1-4, with 7 bases lining up with TRBD1. CDR3 length equals 14 residues. Germline trimming cut 6 bases from V and 6 bases from J; bases unmatched to any gene: 7. Germline lookup yields CDR1 MNHEY and CDR2 SVGAGI. The CDR3 nucleotides are TGTGCCAGCAGGCAAGGGGGCGGTGATGAAAAACTGTTTTTT. As protein: CASRQGGGDEKLFF.

The rearrangement uses TRBV4-3 and TRBJ2-1; D may be TRBD1 or TRBD2 (5 bases each). The CDR3 runs 18 residues. V lost 0 bases, J lost 5 bases, and 20 bases lay in between. CDR1 and CDR2 (germline): LGHNA, YSLEER. CDR3 nucleotide sequence: TGCGCCAGCAGCCAAGATCCTCCTTCTGTGGGGGTGGACAATGAGCAGTTCTTC. It yields the protein CASSQDPPSVGVDNEQFF.

This clone was seen more than once but under ten times. V gene TRBV15 combines with J gene TRBJ2-3, with 7 nucleotides matching TRBD1. V lost 5 bases, J lost 4 bases, and 9 bases stayed unmatched. The CDR3 is 15 amino acids. In germline, CDR1 is LNHNV, CDR2 YYDKDF (reference sequence). The DNA of the CDR3 is TGTGCCACCAGCGGAAGAACTACAGGGGCAGATACGCAGTATTTT. Amino acids: CATSGRTTGADTQYF. Using reference TRBV15 and TRBJ2-3 for the parts outside the CDR3, the full variable domain is DAMVIQNPRYQVTQFGKPVTLSCSQTLNHNVMYWYQQKSSQAPKLLFHYYDKDFNNEADTPDNFQSRRPNTSFCFLDIRSPGLGDTAMYLCATSGRTTGADTQYFGPGTRLTVL.

V usage is TRBV2 and J usage is TRBJ2-1; D gene ambiguous. V was pared by 6 bases and J by 0 bases, with 9 bases between. Germline CDR1 SNHLY, CDR2 FYNNEI. The CDR3 contains 14 residues. In DNA, the CDR3 is TGTGCCAGCAGAACCCATAGCTCCTACAATGAGCAGTTCTTC. It translates to CASRTHSSYNEQFF.

This clone was observed a single time. The CDR3 nucleotides read TGTGCCAGCAGCTCCACGAGACTAGGGGGCTACACCTTC. The encoded protein is CASSSTRLGGYTF. The chain has TRBV27 and TRBJ1-2; unclear D gene. This CDR3 spans 13 amino acids. Deletions cut 6 bases from V and 8 bases from J, with 16 bases between. Germline V gene sequence: CDR1 MNHEY, CDR2 SMNVEV (reference sequence).

The chain has TRBV18 and TRBJ1-5, with unresolved D. The CDR3 spans 13 residues. Germline V gives CDR1 KGHSH, CDR2 LQKENI. V lost 3 bases and J lost 6, with 9 bases in between. The CDR3 DNA is TGTGCCAGCTCACCCGACCCGTCTCAGCCCCAGCATTTT. This codes for CASSPDPSQPQHF.

The chain couples TRBV5-5 to TRBJ2-1, with a possible D match to TRBD2 (5 bases). The germline V gene encodes CDR1 SGHKS and CDR2 YYEKEE (reference sequence). The CDR3 runs 15 residues. V was shortened by 3 bases and J by 8 bases, with 18 bases between the two germline ends. The CDR3 spells CASSSGFGLRDEQFF. The CDR3 bases are TGTGCCAGCAGCTCGGGGTTCGGGCTTAGGGATGAGCAGTTCTTC.

DNA for the CDR3: TGTGCCAGCAGCTTAGACCTGGGTGAGACCCAGTACTTC. This gives the protein CASSLDLGETQYF. This chain connects TRBV7-2 to TRBJ2-5, with D unresolved. Germline V lookup: CDR1 SGHTA, CDR2 FQGNSA. The CDR3 consists of 13 residues. Trimming pared 1 base from V and 5 bases from J, leaving 8 bases between.

V gene TRBV7-8 combines with J gene TRBJ1-2; no clear D. V was trimmed by 2 bases and J by 0 bases, leaving 13 bases between them. Germline assignment: CDR1 SGHVS and CDR2 FQNEAQ. The CDR3 covers 16 residues. CDR3 residues: CASSLIGTDPNYGYTF. The CDR3 DNA reads TGTGCCAGCAGCTTAATAGGTACAGACCCTAACTATGGCTACACCTTC. The variable domain in full, completed from reference TRBV7-8 and TRBJ1-2, reads GAGVSQSPRYKVAKRGQDVALRCDPISGHVSLFWYQQALGQGPEFLTYFQNEAQLDKSGLPSDRFFAERPEGSVSTLKIQRTQQEDSAVYLCASSLIGTDPNYGYTFGSGTRLTVV.

The CDR3 reads CASSIDHSLYEQYF. The CDR3, as DNA: TGTGCCAGTAGTATAGATCACTCCCTCTACGAGCAGTACTTC. J is TRBJ2-7 and V is TRBV19; D gene ambiguous. Germline CDR1 reads LNHDA; CDR2 reads SQIVND (reference sequence). The CDR3 totals 14 residues. V was pared by 0 bases and J by 3 bases, with 9 bases between.

The chain couples TRBV6-6 to TRBJ1-2; 9 bases line up with TRBD1. J lost 8 bases, V lost 2 bases, and 6 bases had no gene match. Germline-derived CDR1 and CDR2 are MNHNY and SVGAGI (reference sequence). The CDR3 is made up of 14 amino acids. The CDR3 protein is CASSYAETGGGYTF. The CDR3 DNA sequence: TGTGCCAGCAGTTACGCAGAAACAGGGGGCGGCTACACCTTC.

This chain joins TRBV5-4 and TRBJ2-1, with D maybe TRBD1 (5 bases). V was clipped by 4 bases and J by 4 bases, with 18 bases between them. The CDR3 covers 16 residues. Germline loops: CDR1 SGHNT, CDR2 YYREEE (reference sequence). CDR3 coding DNA: TGTGCCAGCAGCCACCGAGCAGGGCTGGGATACAATGAGCAGTTCTTC. This encodes CASSHRAGLGYNEQFF.